This record covers a single T cell receptor (beta chain). Original processing methods: Quantification of nucleated cells was approximated via reference gene primer amplification. Clones were read by immunoSEQ multiplex PCR, and TCRdb kept only the in-frame ones, dropping some. The V and J calls and clone size come from that table; D and trimming were worked out from the DNA. The sample has over 200,000 clones; about 87% are singletons. The data originate from a study of blood T cell repertoires in COVID-19. In the study overall: The United States, Italy and Spain supplied acute and convalescent COVID-19 samples. PBMCs, B-cell-depleted T cells, or T cells provided the cDNA or gDNA that made up the material.

CDR1 is SGHRS and CDR2 is YFSETQ in the germline V gene. The junction had 3 bases not matched to a gene; V was cut back by 0 bases and J by 1 base. CDR3 length: 18 residues. The sequence was collected from a man aged 60 to 75 who had recovered from COVID-19. Sequences were obtained from peripheral blood. The chain joins TRBV5-1 to TRBJ2-5, with TRBD2 matching over 16 bases. CDR3 loop: CASSLEGTSGRAQETQYF. The CDR3 DNA reads as TGCGCCAGCAGCTTGGAGGGGACTAGCGGGAGGGCCCAAGAGACCCAGTACTTC.